This record concerns one T cell receptor (beta chain) sequence. Its specificity is unknown. Investigators profiled TCR beta VDJ and CDR3 from genomic DNA template. TCRdb re-derived calls from the reads in MiXCR, one entry per CDR3 protein. The sample lists more than 100,000 distinct CDR3 sequences; 40% to 45% were seen once. Trimming pared 4 bases from V and 5 bases from J, leaving 20 bases between. This CDR3 region has 16 residues. Germline-derived CDR1 and CDR2 are SGHTA and FQGNSA. The data originate from a study of CD8+CD57+ T cells in acquired aplastic anemia. Study-level background: Sequencing produced an average of approximately 10 million reads per healthy donor for CD4+ cells.

Study outcomes and limitations: Patients shared about 30 CD8+ CDR3 sequences with controls. Controls did not differ significantly from patients in CD8+ Simpson's diversity.

This receptor was identified in a human donor in good health, serving as a control. The chain uses TRBV7-2 and TRBJ2-5; D perhaps matches TRBD1 (5 bases). Sequenced: sorted CD4+, CD8+, or CD8+CD57+ T cells (not recorded which) from PBMCs. The CDR3 coding sequence is TGTGCCAGCAGCTCCCGGTTCCCAGGGCTCACGGAGACCCAGTACTTC. It translates to CASSSRFPGLTETQYF.